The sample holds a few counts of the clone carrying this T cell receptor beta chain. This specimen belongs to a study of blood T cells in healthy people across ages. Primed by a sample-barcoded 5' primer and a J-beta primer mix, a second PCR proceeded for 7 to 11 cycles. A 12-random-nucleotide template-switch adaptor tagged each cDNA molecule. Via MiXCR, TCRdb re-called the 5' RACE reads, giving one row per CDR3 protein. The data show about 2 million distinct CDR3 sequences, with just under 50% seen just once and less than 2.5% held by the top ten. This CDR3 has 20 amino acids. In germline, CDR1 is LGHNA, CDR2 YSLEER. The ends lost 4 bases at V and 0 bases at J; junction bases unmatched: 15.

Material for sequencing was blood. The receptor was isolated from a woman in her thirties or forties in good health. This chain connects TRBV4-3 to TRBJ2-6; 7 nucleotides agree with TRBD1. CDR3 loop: CASSLHAPGQLFSGANVLTF. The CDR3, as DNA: TGCGCCAGCAGCCTTCACGCGCCGGGACAGCTCTTCTCTGGGGCCAACGTCCTGACTTTC.